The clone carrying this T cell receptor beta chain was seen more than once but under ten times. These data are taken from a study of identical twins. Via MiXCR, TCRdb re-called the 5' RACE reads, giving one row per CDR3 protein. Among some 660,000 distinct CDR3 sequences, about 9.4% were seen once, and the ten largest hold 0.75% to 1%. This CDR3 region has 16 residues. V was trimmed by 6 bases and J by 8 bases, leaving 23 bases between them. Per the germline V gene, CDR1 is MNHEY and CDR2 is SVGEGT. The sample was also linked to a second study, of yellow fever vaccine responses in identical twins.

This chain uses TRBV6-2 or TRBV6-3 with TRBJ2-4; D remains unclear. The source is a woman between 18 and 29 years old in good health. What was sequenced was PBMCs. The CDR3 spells CASSPTLVRFVDIQYF. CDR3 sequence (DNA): TGTGCCAGCAGCCCGACTCTAGTGCGGTTCGTTGACATTCAGTACTTC.